This T cell receptor (beta chain) was recovered during a study of T cell repertoires in cytomegalovirus infection. Study-level points and caveats: Carriers of CMV plus the relevant HLA were identified by cumulative public TCR beta family frequency.

This clonotype was detected many times. Its antigen is undetermined. The CDR3 runs 16 residues. V lost 6 bases and J 0 bases, leaving 18 bases between the germline ends. Using its own MiXCR run on the reads, TCRdb lists one record per CDR3 protein. Seen here are 630,000 or so distinct CDR3 sequences, roughly 26% observed once, and the top ten hold roughly 8%. The sample taken for sequencing was CD8+ T cells from PBMCs. The V call is TRBV12-3 or TRBV12-4, the J call TRBJ2-7; perhaps TRBD1 as D (6 bases). The TCR was taken from a human donor in good health (CMV status not recorded). Some clones in this sample may be carry-over from other donors' samples. The CDR3: CASSSPGTIHSYEQYF. The CDR3 DNA is TGTGCCAGCAGCTCACCCGGGACAATTCACTCCTACGAGCAGTACTTC.